Listed below are T cell receptor beta chains from one sample, sequenced in a study of OX40 agonist ivuxolimab in advanced cancers. Clones were read by immunoSEQ multiplex PCR, and TCRdb kept only the in-frame ones, dropping some. The sample has approximately 66,000 clones; around 85% are singletons. The starting material was CD4+ or CD8+ T cells sorted from blood, obtained in a trial of the OX40 agonist ivuxolimab. These receptors were obtained from an adult with an advanced solid tumor such as melanoma, head and neck, liver or kidney cancer. Both conserved end residues are part of each CDR3. D genes are given only for firm matches. The size of a clone is reported for some rows only, either as once, few or many, or as a class for expanded clones.

TRBV4-3,TRBJ2-7,-,TRBD1,TGCGCCAGCAGCCAAGCTTGGCAGTCCGGGACAGGGACCTACGAGCAGTACTTC,CASSQAWQSGTGTYEQYF
TRBV11-3,TRBJ1-2,-,-,TGTGCCAGCAGCTTAGAAGGGGAGGACTATGGCTACACCTTC,CASSLEGEDYGYTF
TRBV9,TRBJ2-1,-,-,TGTGCCAGCAGCCGTCTATTAACTCTGGCAGGGGAAAATGAGCAGTTCTTC,CASSRLLTLAGENEQFF
TRBV7-9,TRBJ1-1,-,-,TGTGCCAGCAGTTGGGACTCGAACACTGAAGCTTTCTTT,CASSWDSNTEAFF
TRBV28,TRBJ2-7,-,-,TGTGCCAGCAGTTCGGCGGGGGCGAACCACTACGAGCAGTACTTC,CASSSAGANHYEQYF
TRBV25-1,TRBJ2-7,once,TRBD2,TGTGCCAGCAGTGACGAGCGGGGGGCCTCCTACGAGCAGTACTTC,CASSDERGASYEQYF
TRBV2,TRBJ1-4,-,-,TGTGCCACCCGGAGGGAGGGACCGACTAATGAAAAACTGTTTTTT,CATRREGPTNEKLFF
TRBV10-3,TRBJ2-3,-,TRBD1,TGTGCCATCAGGTTAGGGGGCTCAGCAGATACGCAGTATTTT,CAIRLGGSADTQYF
TRBV6-6,TRBJ1-5,-,TRBD1,TGTGCCAGCAGTTTCGGACAGGGCAGCAATCAGCCCCAGCATTTT,CASSFGQGSNQPQHF
TRBV10-1,TRBJ2-7,few,TRBD1,TGCGCCAGCAGTGATTCGGACAGGGGGAAATCCGAGCAGTACTTC,CASSDSDRGKSEQYF
TRBV7-2,TRBJ2-7,-,-,TGTGCCAGCAGCCCCCCAGTGCCCCCCCACGAGCAGTACTTC,CASSPPVPPHEQYF
TRBV28,TRBJ2-7,-,TRBD1,TGTGCCAGCAGTTGGCCCCTCTCCCTGGGACAGGGGAGGGTCGAGCAGTACTTC,CASSWPLSLGQGRVEQYF
TRBV10-3,TRBJ2-3,-,TRBD2,TGTGCCATCATGGGAGGGATCACAGATACGCAGTATTTT,CAIMGGITDTQYF
TRBV7-6,TRBJ2-1,once,-,TGTGCCAGCAGCTTATTTCAGGGTAATGAGCAGTTCTTC,CASSLFQGNEQFF
TRBV10-3,TRBJ1-2,-,-,TGTGCCTTCAGGGGAGATCTTAACTATGGCTACACCTTC,CAFRGDLNYGYTF
TRBV30,TRBJ1-5,-,-,TGTGCCTGGAGTATGAGGGGCAATCAGCCCCAGCATTTT,CAWSMRGNQPQHF
TRBV19,TRBJ2-1,-,-,TGTGCCAGTAGTCTAAGAGCGGCCTCCTACAATGAGCAGTTCTTC,CASSLRAASYNEQFF
TRBV2,TRBJ1-5,few,-,TGTGCCAGCAGTGAAAAGGCGGGACGGCGACAGCCCCAGCATTTT,CASSEKAGRRQPQHF
TRBV5-6,TRBJ2-2,-,TRBD1,TGTGCCAGCAGCTGGGGGACAGGGGACACCGGGGAGCTGTTTTTT,CASSWGTGDTGELFF
TRBV9,TRBJ2-7,-,-,TGTGCCAGCAGCGTAGGGCATAGCTCCTACGAGCAGTACTTC,CASSVGHSSYEQYF
TRBV15,TRBJ1-5,-,-,TGTGCCACCACCGACAGCAATCAGCCCCAGCATTTT,CATTDSNQPQHF
TRBV2,TRBJ2-5,-,-,TGTGCCAGCAGCGCAAGTGGGTGGGAAGAGACCCAGTACTTC,CASSASGWEETQYF
TRBV5-1,TRBJ2-7,-,-,TGCGCCAGCAGCTTGGGGCCCCGCGGGAACGAGCAGTACTTC,CASSLGPRGNEQYF
TRBV10-3,TRBJ1-2,-,-,TGTGCCATCAGTGAGTCGGGAGTCGGCTACACCTTC,CAISESGVGYTF
TRBV5-1,TRBJ2-1,-,TRBD1,TGCGCCAGCAGCCAAGGAGGGACAGGGGTCAATGAGCAGTTCTTC,CASSQGGTGVNEQFF
TRBV19,TRBJ1-5,-,TRBD1,TGTGCCAGTAGTCTTACAGGGGGCCGCAATCAGCCCCAGCATTTT,CASSLTGGRNQPQHF
TRBV10-3,TRBJ2-7,-,TRBD1,TGTGCCATCAGAAGAGGGACAGCGTTAGACGAGCAGTACTTC,CAIRRGTALDEQYF
TRBV27,TRBJ2-1,-,TRBD2,TGTGCCAGCAGGGCCGGGGGGAACTCCTACAATGAGCAGTTCTTC,CASRAGGNSYNEQFF
TRBV7-2,TRBJ2-7,-,-,TGTGCCAGCAGCTTAGGCCGGGGGCTCGGCTACGAGCAGTACTTC,CASSLGRGLGYEQYF
TRBV4-1,TRBJ2-2,-,-,TGCGCCAGCAGCCAAGGGCCCAGCAACACCGGGGAGCTGTTTTTT,CASSQGPSNTGELFF
TRBV5-1,TRBJ2-3,-,-,TGCGCCAGCAGCTTCGACAGGCCGAGCACAGATACGCAGTATTTT,CASSFDRPSTDTQYF
TRBV5-4,TRBJ2-6,-,-,TGTGCCAGCAGCCGTAGGGTCTCTGGGGCCAACGTCCTGACTTTC,CASSRRVSGANVLTF
TRBV2,TRBJ1-5,-,-,TGTGCCAGCAGCGTTCAGGGTAATAGCAATCAGCCCCAGCATTTT,CASSVQGNSNQPQHF
TRBV5-1,TRBJ2-5,-,-,TGCGCCAGCTGGACGGATCAAGAGACCCAGTACTTC,CASWTDQETQYF
TRBV18,TRBJ2-6,-,-,TGTGCCAGCTCACCACGGGACCCCAGGGTACCTGGGGCCAACGTCCTGACTTTC,CASSPRDPRVPGANVLTF
TRBV27,TRBJ1-2,-,-,TGTGCCAGCAGTTTTGGAGGGGGACCGAGCTATGGCTACACCTTC,CASSFGGGPSYGYTF
TRBV5-4,TRBJ1-2,-,-,TGTGCCAGCAGCGGCCCGGGGAGACACTCCTATGGCTACACCTTC,CASSGPGRHSYGYTF
TRBV7-2,TRBJ1-2,-,-,TGTGCCAGCAGCTTAGGGTCCAATGCTCGGTATGGCTACACCTTC,CASSLGSNARYGYTF
TRBV7-3,TRBJ2-7,-,-,TGTGCCAGCAGCTTGAGGCGAGACTTGGCCTACGAGCAGTACTTC,CASSLRRDLAYEQYF
TRBV30,TRBJ2-2,few,-,TGTGCCTGGAGTGTACTCGGGACGGCGAACACCGGGGAGCTGTTTTTT,CAWSVLGTANTGELFF
TRBV11-2,TRBJ1-2,-,-,TGTGCCAGCAGCTTATCCGGGACGTCTGGTGCTAACTATGGCTACACCTTC,CASSLSGTSGANYGYTF
TRBV28,TRBJ1-1,-,-,TGTGCCAGCAGTCGCAGGGTCGACACTGAAGCTTTCTTT,CASSRRVDTEAFF
TRBV18,TRBJ2-5,-,TRBD2,TGTGCCAGCTCACAGCGGGAGGCACCTTGGGGAGAGACCCAGTACTTC,CASSQREAPWGETQYF
TRBV2,TRBJ2-1,-,-,TGTGCCAGCAGTTTCGGCCGGGCCGGTGAGCAGTTCTTC,CASSFGRAGEQFF
TRBV2,TRBJ1-2,-,-,TGTGCCAGCACCTACGACCGCATCTATGGCTACACCTTC,CASTYDRIYGYTF
TRBV28,TRBJ1-3,once,-,TGTGCCAGCAGTCCCTCAAGTTTACGAAACACCATATATTTT,CASSPSSLRNTIYF
TRBV5-1,TRBJ2-1,-,-,TGCGCCAGCAGCTTGGACAGCAGCTCCTACAATGAGCAGTTCTTC,CASSLDSSSYNEQFF
TRBV5-8,TRBJ2-5,few,TRBD1,TGTGCCAGCAGCCAAGGACAGGGGCTTTACCAAGAGACCCAGTACTTC,CASSQGQGLYQETQYF
TRBV18,TRBJ2-4,-,TRBD2,TGTGCCAGCTCACCCCCGGGACTAGCGGGGGGGTTCGGGAACATTCAGTACTTC,CASSPPGLAGGFGNIQYF
TRBV4-2,TRBJ2-3,once,TRBD2,TGTGCCAGCAGCCAAGGGGCGGGGGGCCCCCCAGATACGCAGTATTTT,CASSQGAGGPPDTQYF